One and the same sample provided the 21 T cell receptor beta chains below, sequenced in a study of OX40 agonist ivuxolimab in advanced cancers. Libraries were prepared by immunoSEQ multiplex PCR; TCRdb keeps only in-frame clonotypes and omits some of them. This table has around 76,000 clones, 86% appearing once. Source: CD4+ or CD8+ T cells sorted from blood, taken in a trial of the OX40 agonist ivuxolimab. These receptors came from an adult with an advanced solid tumor such as melanoma, head and neck, liver or kidney cancer.

The rearrangement links TRBV4-1 to TRBJ2-3, with D possibly being TRBD2 (7 bases). Trimming removed 0 bases from V and 0 bases from J, with 22 bases in between. CDR3 size: 20 residues. The germline V gene has CDR1 MGHRA and CDR2 YSYEKL. CDR3: CASSQDAGASATPSTDTQYF. Here the CDR3 DNA reads TGCGCCAGCAGCCAAGATGCGGGGGCTAGCGCGACTCCTAGCACAGATACGCAGTATTTT.

The chain has TRBV11-1 and TRBJ2-1; possibly TRBD2 for D (6 bases). CDR3 length: 13 residues. Per germline, CDR1 SGHAT and CDR2 FQDESV (reference sequence). V was cut by 1 base and J by 10 bases, with 11 bases left in between. The CDR3 DNA reads as TGTGCCAGCAGCTTAGGTTTCGCGGGAGAGCAGTTCTTC. The encoded protein is CASSLGFAGEQFF. The full variable domain, in which reference TRBV11-1 and TRBJ2-1 provide the parts outside the CDR3, is EAEVAQSPRYKITEKSQAVAFWCDPISGHATLYWYRQILGQGPELLVQFQDESVVDDSQLPKDRFSAERLKGVDSTLKIQPAELGDSAMYLCASSLGFAGEQFFGPGTRLTVL.

This clone was counted once. This chain connects TRBV4-1 to TRBJ2-2; 9 bases align to TRBD2. The junction had 6 bases not matched to a gene; V was cut back by 1 base and J by 6 bases. The CDR3 runs 16 residues. CDR1 is MGHRA, CDR2 YSYEKL, per germline. Here the CDR3 reads CASSQVAGGSAGELFF. CDR3 coding DNA: TGCGCCAGCAGCCAAGTCGCGGGAGGGTCTGCCGGGGAGCTGTTTTTT.

The chain uses TRBV6-1 and TRBJ2-1; the D gene is possibly TRBD2 (5 bases). Trimming removed 8 bases at V and 0 bases at J, with 8 bases between. CDR1 is MNHNS, CDR2 SASEGT, per germline. The CDR3 loop spans 13 amino acids. The CDR3 coding sequence is TGTGCCAGCTACGAGGGCTCCTACAATGAGCAGTTCTTC. This sequence encodes CASYEGSYNEQFF.

The gene calls are TRBV18 and TRBJ1-5, with D possibly being TRBD1 (5 bases). Germline CDR1 and CDR2: KGHSH and LQKENI. The ends were cut back, 2 bases at V and 1 base at J, with 18 bases in the middle. CDR3 length equals 18 residues. CDR3 amino acids: CASSPFPTGGRSNQPQHF. CDR3 in DNA: TGTGCCAGCTCACCATTTCCCACGGGGGGACGGAGCAATCAGCCCCAGCATTTT. The whole variable domain, filled in from reference TRBV18 and TRBJ1-5, reads NAGVMQNPRHLVRRRGQEARLRCSPMKGHSHVYWYRQLPEEGLKFMVYLQKENIIDESGMPKERFSAEFPKEGPSILRIQQVVRGDSAAYFCASSPFPTGGRSNQPQHFGDGTRLSIL.

CDR3 bases: TGTGCCTTCCGGGCTGAAGGAAATTCACCCCTCCACTTT. Amino acids: CAFRAEGNSPLHF. The V gene is TRBV10-3, the J gene TRBJ1-6; D remains ambiguous. Germline V gene lookup returns CDR1 ENHRY and CDR2 SYGVKD. The CDR3 sequence is 13 residues long. V was cut by 11 bases and J by 7 bases, with 15 bases left in between.

The rearrangement links TRBV5-1 to TRBJ2-1, with TRBD2 matching over 12 bases. The CDR3 is 14 amino acids. The V and J ends lost 3 bases and 6 bases, in that order; junction bases with no gene match: 1. The germline gives CDR1 SGHRS, CDR2 YFSETQ. As DNA, the CDR3 is TGCGCCAGCAGCTCTAGCGGGGGGGCCAATGAGCAGTTCTTC. This codes for CASSSSGGANEQFF.

Comments on this clone: The sample carries other DNA sequences with the same CDR3. The chain employs TRBV10-2 and TRBJ2-2, with 8 positions matching TRBD2. V gave up 9 bases and J gave up 4 bases; unmatched junction bases: 7. CDR3 length: 14 residues. CDR1 is WSHSY and CDR2 is SAAADI in the germline V gene. The CDR3 sequence is CASHGGARTGELFF. The CDR3, as DNA: TGCGCCAGTCACGGGGGGGCCCGCACCGGGGAGCTGTTTTTT.

The rearrangement uses TRBV12-5 and TRBJ2-2, with D maybe TRBD2 (6 bases). There are 18 residues in the CDR3. CDR1 LGHNT and CDR2 FRNRAP come from the germline V gene. With 0 bases removed from V and 6 bases from J, the gap between germline ends came to 20 bases. CDR3 coding DNA: TGTGCTAGTGGTTTGGTACGGGACGGGAGTCTGAGTTCCGGGGAGCTGTTTTTT. This gives the protein CASGLVRDGSLSSGELFF.

The V gene is TRBV28, the J gene TRBJ2-2, with 13 bases aligning to TRBD2. The V gene end was trimmed by 5 bases and the J gene end by 2 bases; junction bases not matched to a gene: 5. Germline V CDR1 and CDR2: MDHEN, SYDVKM. CDR3 length: 17 residues. The CDR3, as DNA: TGTGCCAGCAGTGTGACTAGCGGGAGGTCTAACACCGGGGAGCTGTTTTTT. This codes for CASSVTSGRSNTGELFF.

This clone showed up just once. This rearrangement joins TRBV5-1 to TRBJ1-3; D is undetermined. Trimming took 0 bases from V and 0 from J, leaving 10 bases between them. There are 16 residues in the CDR3. Looked up from germline, CDR1 is SGHRS and CDR2 is YFSETQ. For the CDR3, the DNA is TGCGCCAGCAGCTTGGGACCTGCGAGCTCTGGAAACACCATATATTTT. As protein: CASSLGPASSGNTIYF.

V usage is TRBV7-6 and J usage is TRBJ2-7; TRBD1 is a possible D gene (6 bases). Germline CDR1 reads SGHVS; CDR2 reads FNYEAQ. The CDR3 runs to 13 residues. V lost 4 bases to trimming and J lost 5 bases, with 12 bases between them. The CDR3, as DNA: TGTGCCAGCAGCTGGGACATTGGGGACGAGCAGTACTTC. Its translation is CASSWDIGDEQYF.

The chain recombines TRBV6-6 with TRBJ2-3, with D possibly being TRBD2 (5 bases). CDR3 size: 15 residues. Germline CDR1 reads MNHNY; CDR2 reads SVGAGI (reference sequence). Deletions cut 6 bases from V and 0 bases from J, with 13 bases between. The CDR3 DNA reads TGTGCCAGCAGCCAGGACTCTCAGAGCACAGATACGCAGTATTTT. This sequence encodes CASSQDSQSTDTQYF.

This chain's CDR3 is CASQTAYGYTF. The CDR3 DNA follows: TGTGCCAGCCAAACGGCCTATGGCTACACCTTC. The V gene is TRBV30, the J gene TRBJ1-2, with no clear D. Between the trimmed V and J ends, which lost 8 bases and 4 bases, there was a span of 11 bases. The CDR3 is made up of 11 amino acids. Germline CDR1 reads GTSNPN; CDR2 reads SVGIG (reference sequence). The variable domain in full, completed from reference TRBV30 and TRBJ1-2, reads SQTIHQWPATLVQPVGSPLSLECTVEGTSNPNLYWYRQAAGRGLQLLFYSVGIGQISSEVPQNLSASRPQDRQFILSSKKLLLSDSGFYLCASQTAYGYTFGSGTRLTVV.

Concerning this clone itself: A junction end diverges from the germline sequence, so it may reflect a read error. The V gene is TRBV6-1, the J gene TRBJ1-6; D remains ambiguous. The CDR3 totals 12 residues. CDR1 and CDR2 (germline): MNHNS, SASEGT. The chain's CDR3 is CASSLASWTLFF. Written as DNA, the CDR3 is TGTGCCAGCAGCTTGGCGAGTTGGACGCTTTTTTTC.

This clone was counted between two and nine times. V is TRBV21-1 and J is TRBJ1-5; the table's TRBD1 call for D was not verified on the DNA. TRBV21-1 is noted as a pseudogene. The CDR3 loop spans 15 amino acids. For the CDR3, the DNA is TGTGCCAGCAGCAAAGAGGGGGACCGCAATCAGCCCCAGCATTTT. This codes for CASSKEGDRNQPQHF.

This clone was detected a few times. The chain couples TRBV27 to TRBJ2-5; D possibly matches TRBD1 or TRBD2 (7 bases each). V shed 5 bases and J shed 4 bases, with 14 bases lying between them. The length of the CDR3 is 14 residues. Per the germline V gene, CDR1 is MNHEY and CDR2 is SMNVEV (reference sequence). In DNA form, the CDR3 reads TGTGCCAGCAGTAGCTCAGGGGGGGGAGAGACCCAGTACTTC. Protein sequence: CASSSSGGGETQYF.

V usage is TRBV11-2 and J usage is TRBJ2-7; D not certain. The V gene lost 5 bases and the J gene lost 7 bases, with 6 bases spanning the gap. The CDR3 runs to 10 residues. Germline-derived CDR1 and CDR2 are SGHAT and FQNNGV. CDR3 coding DNA: TGTGCCAGCAGCCTGGGGGAGCAGTACTTC. Its protein is CASSLGEQYF.

The chain employs TRBV18 and TRBJ2-1; D is possibly TRBD1 (6 bases). V was trimmed by 3 bases and J by 7 bases, leaving 19 bases between them. The CDR3 spans 16 residues. Looked up from germline, CDR1 is KGHSH and CDR2 is LQKENI. Here the CDR3 DNA reads TGTGCCAGCTCACCTGTGACAACCTATCAGGGGAATGAGCAGTTCTTC. It specifies CASSPVTTYQGNEQFF.

This clone was picked up a small number of times. This chain links TRBV2 with TRBJ1-5; D is uncertain. Looked up from germline, CDR1 is SNHLY and CDR2 is FYNNEI. This CDR3 is 13 amino acids long. V was cut by 8 bases and J by 7 bases, with 15 bases left in between. CDR3 bases: TGTGCCAGCCACGCGGCAGGTTGGCAGCCCCAGCATTTT. Residues: CASHAAGWQPQHF.

The chain is built from TRBV11-3 and TRBJ2-7; 9 nucleotides agree with TRBD1. The CDR3 consists of 15 residues. The junction had 8 bases not matched to a gene; V was cut back by 5 bases and J by 3 bases. The germline V gene has CDR1 SGHNT and CDR2 YENEEA. CDR3 loop: CASSDGTGNNYEQYF. CDR3 coding DNA: TGTGCCAGCAGCGACGGGACAGGGAACAACTACGAGCAGTACTTC.